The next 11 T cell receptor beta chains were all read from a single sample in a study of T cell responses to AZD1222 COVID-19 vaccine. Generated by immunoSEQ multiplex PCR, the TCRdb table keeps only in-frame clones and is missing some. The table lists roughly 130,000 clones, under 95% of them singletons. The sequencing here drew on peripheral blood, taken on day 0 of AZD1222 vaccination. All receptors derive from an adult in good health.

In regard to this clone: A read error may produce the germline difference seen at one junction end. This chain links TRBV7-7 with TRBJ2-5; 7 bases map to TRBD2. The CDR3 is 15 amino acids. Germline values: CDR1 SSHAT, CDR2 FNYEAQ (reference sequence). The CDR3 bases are TGTGCTAGCAGCTTGTCAAGCGGGGAGGCAAAGACCCAGTACTTC. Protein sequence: CASSLSSGEAKTQYF.

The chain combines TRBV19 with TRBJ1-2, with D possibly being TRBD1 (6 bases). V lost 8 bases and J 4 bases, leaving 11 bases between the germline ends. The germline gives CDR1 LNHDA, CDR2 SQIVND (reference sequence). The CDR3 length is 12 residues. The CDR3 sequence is CASPDSVYGYTF. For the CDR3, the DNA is TGTGCCAGTCCGGACAGTGTCTATGGCTACACCTTC.

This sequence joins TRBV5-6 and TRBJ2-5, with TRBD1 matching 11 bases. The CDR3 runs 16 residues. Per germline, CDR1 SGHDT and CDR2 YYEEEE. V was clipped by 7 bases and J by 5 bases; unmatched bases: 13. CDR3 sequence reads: CASGQVGTGGFETQYF. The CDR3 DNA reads TGTGCCAGCGGCCAAGTCGGGACAGGGGGTTTCGAGACCCAGTACTTC.

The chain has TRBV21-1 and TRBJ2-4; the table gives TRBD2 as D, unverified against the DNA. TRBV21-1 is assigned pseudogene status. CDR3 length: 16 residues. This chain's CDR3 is CASSKGRGLAKNIQYF. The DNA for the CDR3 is TGTGCCAGCAGCAAAGGGCGGGGGTTAGCCAAAAACATTCAGTACTTC.

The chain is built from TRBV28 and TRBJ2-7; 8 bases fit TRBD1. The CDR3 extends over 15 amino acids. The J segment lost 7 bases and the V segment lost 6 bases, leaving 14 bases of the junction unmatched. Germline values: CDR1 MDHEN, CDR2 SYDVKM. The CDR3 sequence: CASSRGTGRGWEQYF. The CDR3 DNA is TGTGCCAGCAGCCGGGGGACAGGCCGAGGGTGGGAGCAGTACTTC.

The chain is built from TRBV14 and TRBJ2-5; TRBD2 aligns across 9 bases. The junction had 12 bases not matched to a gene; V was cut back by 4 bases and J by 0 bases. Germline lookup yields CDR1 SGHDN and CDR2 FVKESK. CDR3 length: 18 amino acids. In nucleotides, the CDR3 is TGTGCCAGCAGCCGCCATAACTTAGCGGGGGCGCACCAAGAGACCCAGTACTTC. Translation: CASSRHNLAGAHQETQYF.

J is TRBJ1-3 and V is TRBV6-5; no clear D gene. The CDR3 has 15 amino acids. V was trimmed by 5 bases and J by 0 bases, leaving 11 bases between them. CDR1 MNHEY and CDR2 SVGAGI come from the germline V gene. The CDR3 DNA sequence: TGTGCCAGCAGTAGAACAGTAAGCTCTGGAAACACCATATATTTT. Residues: CASSRTVSSGNTIYF.

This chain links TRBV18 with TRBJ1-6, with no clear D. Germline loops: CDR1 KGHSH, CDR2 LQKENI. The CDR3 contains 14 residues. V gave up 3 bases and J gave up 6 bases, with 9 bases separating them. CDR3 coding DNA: TGTGCCAGCTCACCCTCCTCGGGTAATTCACCCCTCCACTTT. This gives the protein CASSPSSGNSPLHF.

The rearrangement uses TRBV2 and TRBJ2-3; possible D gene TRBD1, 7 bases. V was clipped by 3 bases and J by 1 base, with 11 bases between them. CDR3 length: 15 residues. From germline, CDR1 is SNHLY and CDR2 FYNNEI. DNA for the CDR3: TGTGCCAGCAGTGACAGGGGGGTGGGCACAGATACGCAGTATTTT. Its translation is CASSDRGVGTDTQYF.

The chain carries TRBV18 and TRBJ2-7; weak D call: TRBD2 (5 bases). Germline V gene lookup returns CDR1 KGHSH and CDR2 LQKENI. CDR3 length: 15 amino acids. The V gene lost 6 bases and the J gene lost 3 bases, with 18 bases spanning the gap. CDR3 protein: CASSFVGLGGYEQYF. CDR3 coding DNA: TGTGCCAGCTCCTTCGTAGGACTCGGAGGCTACGAGCAGTACTTC.

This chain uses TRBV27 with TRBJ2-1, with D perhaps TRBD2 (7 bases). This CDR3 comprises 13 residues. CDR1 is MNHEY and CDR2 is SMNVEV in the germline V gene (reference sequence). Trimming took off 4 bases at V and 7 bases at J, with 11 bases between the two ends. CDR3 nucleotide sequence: TGTGCCAGCAGTTCACGGGGGGCGAATGAGCAGTTCTTC. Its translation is CASSSRGANEQFF.